These 32 T cell receptor beta chains share one sample of origin, sequenced in a study of cytomegalovirus exposure and HLA in healthy donors. The PCR ran on 60 Vbeta and 13 Jbeta primers. Assay used: immunoSEQ multiplex PCR; TCRdb lists only in-frame clones, some missing. Found here are around 140,000 clones, 55% to 75% of them singletons; the top ten hold around 4.2%. The sequencing sample was made of PBMCs. The receptors were sampled from a man over 45 in good health and CMV-seropositive.

This clone was seen a few times. This rearrangement joins TRBV11-2 to TRBJ2-3, with TRBD1 as a possible D gene (6 bases). Trimming took 5 bases from V and 5 from J, leaving 14 bases between them. The CDR3 has 14 amino acids. The germline gives CDR1 SGHAT, CDR2 FQNNGV. This CDR3 is CASSLEGVEDTQYF. Written as DNA, the CDR3 is TGTGCCAGCAGCCTCGAGGGGGTCGAAGATACGCAGTATTTT.

Only one count was recorded for this clone. The chain carries TRBV11-2 and TRBJ1-2; D unresolved. The V end was cut by 0 bases, the J end by 7 bases, with 6 bases between. The CDR3 is 12 residues long. Germline CDR1 is SGHAT and CDR2 is FQNNGV. The CDR3 bases are TGTGCCAGCAGCTTAGAGGGGAGTGGCTACACCTTC. Protein sequence: CASSLEGSGYTF.

This clone occurred a few times. The chain carries TRBV5-6 and TRBJ1-6; 9 bases are shared with TRBD1. V was clipped by 3 bases and J by 5 bases; unmatched bases: 6. This CDR3 spans 16 amino acids. Per the germline V gene, CDR1 is SGHDT and CDR2 is YYEEEE. The CDR3 region is CASSSYRGQNNSPLHF. The DNA of the CDR3 is TGTGCCAGCAGCTCCTACAGGGGGCAGAATAATTCACCCCTCCACTTT.

CDR3 DNA sequence: TGTGCCATCAGTGAAGCTGCGAGCTACGAGCAGTACTTC. Its protein is CAISEAASYEQYF. The chain uses TRBV10-3 and TRBJ2-7, with no clear D. V lost 3 bases to trimming and J lost 3 bases, with 9 bases between them. Germline V lookup: CDR1 ENHRY, CDR2 SYGVKD. The CDR3 runs 13 residues.

The sample holds a few counts of this clone. J is TRBJ2-7 and V is TRBV29-1, with 12 bases that match TRBD1. Germline CDR1 is SQVTM and CDR2 is ANQGSEA. This CDR3 region has 14 residues. DNA of the CDR3: TGCAGTGCCATCGGGGGGACAGGGGGCCACGAGCAGTACTTC. Protein: CSAIGGTGGHEQYF.

The rearrangement joins TRBV4-1 to TRBJ2-5, with D possibly matching TRBD2 (7 bases). CDR1 is MGHRA and CDR2 is YSYEKL in the germline V gene. Trimming removed 6 bases from V and 5 bases from J, with 19 bases in between. The CDR3 is 15 residues long. CDR3 nucleotide sequence: TGCGCCAGCAGTGGGGGGGCGGAGGCTGGCGAGACCCAGTACTTC. It translates to CASSGGAEAGETQYF.

The chain links TRBV10-3 to TRBJ2-1, with 10 bases lining up with TRBD2. The CDR3 has 14 residues. The ends lost 7 bases at V and 7 bases at J; junction bases unmatched: 7. Germline V gives CDR1 ENHRY, CDR2 SYGVKD. The CDR3: CAITFSGRHNEQFF. CDR3 nucleotides: TGTGCCATCACTTTTAGCGGGAGGCATAATGAGCAGTTCTTC.

The CDR3 protein is CSVGQGEGTGELFF. CDR3 DNA sequence: TGCAGCGTGGGACAGGGGGAGGGCACCGGGGAGCTGTTTTTT. This chain links TRBV29-1 with TRBJ2-2, with 11 bases lining up with TRBD1. J gave up 4 bases and V 6 bases, and 4 bases lay outside the gene matches. The CDR3 is made up of 14 amino acids. The germline V gene has CDR1 SQVTM and CDR2 ANQGSEA.

The rearrangement uses TRBV19 and TRBJ1-1; 8 bases match TRBD1. Germline CDR1 reads LNHDA; CDR2 reads SQIVND (reference sequence). This CDR3 is built from 15 residues. Trimming at V came to 5 bases and at J to 5 bases, leaving 10 bases not matched to a gene. CDR3: CASSLARGRGTEAFF. The CDR3, as DNA: TGTGCCAGTAGTCTGGCCAGGGGGCGTGGGACTGAAGCTTTCTTT. The full variable domain, its missing parts supplied by reference TRBV19 and TRBJ1-1, is DGGITQSPKYLFRKEGQNVTLSCEQNLNHDAMYWYRQDPGQGLRLIYYSQIVNDFQKGDIAEGYSVSREKKESFPLTVTSAQKNPTAFYLCASSLARGRGTEAFFGQGTRLTVV.

The chain employs TRBV10-3 and TRBJ2-7; 7 positions match TRBD2. V was pared by 6 bases and J by 0 bases, with 11 bases of the junction left unmatched. The CDR3 covers 16 residues. Looked up from germline, CDR1 is ENHRY and CDR2 is SYGVKD. CDR3 coding DNA: TGTGCCATCAGGGACTTTAGCGGGCCTAGCTCCTACGAGCAGTACTTC. It yields the protein CAIRDFSGPSSYEQYF.

The gene calls are TRBV4-2 and TRBJ2-2; D is uncertain. This CDR3 is built from 16 residues. The V and J ends lost 4 bases and 1 base respectively, with 13 bases between them. Germline V gene lookup returns CDR1 LGHNA and CDR2 YNFKEQ. CDR3 bases: TGTGCCAGCAGCCCGCTAGGAGTAGGGAACACCGGGGAGCTGTTTTTT. It translates to CASSPLGVGNTGELFF.

The chain links TRBV18 to TRBJ2-7; D may be TRBD1 (5 bases). The V gene's germline CDR1 is KGHSH and CDR2 LQKENI. CDR3 size: 14 residues. V lost 0 bases, J lost 6 bases, and 12 bases lay in between. CDR3 sequence reads: CASSPPSRDAEQYF. The CDR3 DNA is TGTGCCAGCTCACCACCGTCCAGGGATGCCGAGCAGTACTTC.

As to this clone: The sample contains more than one DNA sequence encoding this CDR3. This chain uses TRBV11-2 with TRBJ1-6, with 11 bases that match TRBD1. The length of the CDR3 is 17 residues. Germline CDR1 SGHAT, CDR2 FQNNGV. The trim removed 4 bases at V and 7 bases at J, leaving 9 bases unmatched. The CDR3 DNA is TGTGCCAGCAGCTCCGGGACAGGGGGTTCGAGGAATTCACCCCTCCACTTT. Amino acids: CASSSGTGGSRNSPLHF.

The chain has TRBV2 and TRBJ2-2, with D maybe TRBD1 (6 bases). The CDR3 covers 15 residues. Germline lookup yields CDR1 SNHLY and CDR2 FYNNEI. The V end lost 5 bases, the J end lost 4 bases, and 14 bases lay between the germline ends. The CDR3 loop reads CASSSSDSPTGELFF. CDR3 sequence (DNA): TGTGCCAGCAGTAGCTCGGACAGCCCCACCGGGGAGCTGTTTTTT.

As concerns this clone: The junction differs from germline at one of its ends, possibly a read error. The V call is TRBV5-1, the J call TRBJ1-2, with D maybe TRBD1 (5 bases). CDR3 length equals 15 residues. CDR1 SGHRS and CDR2 YFSETQ come from the germline V gene. The DNA for the CDR3 is TGCGCCAGCAGCACGGGGGGGGGACTTAACCATGGCTACACCTTC. Encoded protein: CASSTGGGLNHGYTF.

J is TRBJ1-3 and V is TRBV5-1; the D gene is possibly TRBD1 (6 bases). The ends were cut back, 2 bases at V and 7 bases at J, with 19 bases in the middle. CDR3 size: 16 residues. Per germline, CDR1 SGHRS and CDR2 YFSETQ. The CDR3 sequence is CASSFSDRIRGNTIYF. The CDR3 DNA sequence: TGCGCCAGCAGCTTCAGCGACAGGATAAGGGGGAACACCATATATTTT.

This rearrangement joins TRBV7-9 to TRBJ1-4, with TRBD1 identical over 11 bases. Trimming at V came to 5 bases and at J to 7 bases, leaving 12 bases not matched to a gene. CDR3 length: 17 residues. The germline gives CDR1 SEHNR, CDR2 FQNEAQ (reference sequence). CDR3 coding DNA: TGTGCCAGCAGCCACCTCCGGGACAGGGGGGGGAGTGAAAAACTGTTTTTT. Protein sequence: CASSHLRDRGGSEKLFF.

This clone was counted once. The chain combines TRBV19 with TRBJ1-5; a possible D gene is TRBD1 (6 bases). Trimming cost V 9 bases and J 2 bases, with 8 bases left between them. CDR1 is LNHDA, CDR2 SQIVND, per germline (reference sequence). This CDR3 region has 12 residues. CDR3 DNA sequence: TGTGCCAGCCACAGGGGCAATCAGCCCCAGCATTTT. Translated, it gives CASHRGNQPQHF.

The V gene is TRBV15, the J gene TRBJ1-1; 7 positions match TRBD1. The CDR3 length is 15 residues. CDR1 and CDR2 from the germline V gene are LNHNV and YYDKDF (reference sequence). V trimming: 2 bases; J trimming: 2 bases; junction bases outside the gene matches: 5. CDR3 nucleotides: TGTGCCACCAGCAGACCCGGGACAGCTAACACTGAAGCTTTCTTT. Protein sequence: CATSRPGTANTEAFF.

CDR3 sequence reads: CAINREQGDYGYTF. Written as DNA, the CDR3 is TGTGCCATCAATCGGGAACAGGGCGACTATGGCTACACCTTC. The chain has TRBV10-3 and TRBJ1-2; perhaps TRBD1 as D (6 bases). The CDR3 has 14 amino acids. Germline values: CDR1 ENHRY, CDR2 SYGVKD. V was cut by 7 bases and J by 3 bases, with 15 bases left in between.

Comments on this clone: A single base is all that separates this from a far larger clone, so a read error is likely. The rearrangement joins TRBV4-3 to TRBJ2-6, with 7 positions matching TRBD2. The CDR3 has 16 amino acids. From germline, CDR1 is LGHNA and CDR2 YSLEER. The CDR3 spells CASSQDSGSGVNVLTF. DNA of the CDR3: TGCGCCAGCAGCCAAGATAGCGGGTCTGGGGTCAACGTCCTGACTTTC.

The V gene is TRBV5-4, the J gene TRBJ2-2, with 10 nucleotides matching TRBD2. Germline V lookup: CDR1 SGHNT, CDR2 YYREEE (reference sequence). The trim removed 0 bases at V and 4 bases at J, leaving 3 bases unmatched. The CDR3 is 16 residues long. For the CDR3, the DNA is TGTGCCAGCAGCTTGGTAATAGCGGGAGGCACCGGGGAGCTGTTTTTT. Its protein is CASSLVIAGGTGELFF. Drawing the rest from reference TRBV5-4 and TRBJ2-2, the complete variable domain is ETGVTQSPTHLIKTRGQQVTLRCSSQSGHNTVSWYQQALGQGPQFIFQYYREEENGRGNFPPRFSGLQFPNYSSELNVNALELDDSALYLCASSLVIAGGTGELFFGEGSRLTVL.

The V gene is TRBV5-4, the J gene TRBJ1-1; 8 bases match TRBD1. The CDR3 is 16 residues long. Germline-derived CDR1 and CDR2 are SGHNT and YYREEE (reference sequence). V trimming: 3 bases; J trimming: 3 bases; junction bases outside the gene matches: 10. CDR3: CASSSQSGGGHTEAFF. The CDR3 nucleotides are TGTGCCAGCAGCTCACAATCAGGGGGCGGACACACTGAAGCTTTCTTT.

In DNA, the CDR3 is TGCAGCGTTGCATCCACTAGCGGGGGGTTTTACGAGCAGTACTTC. Translating gives CSVASTSGGFYEQYF. This chain joins TRBV29-1 and TRBJ2-7, with TRBD2 identical over 12 bases. CDR3 size: 15 residues. CDR1 and CDR2 (germline): SQVTM, ANQGSEA. V lost 4 bases to trimming and J lost 4 bases; unmatched junction nucleotides: 8.

The chain employs TRBV6-5 and TRBJ1-6, with D hard to call. From germline, CDR1 is MNHEY and CDR2 SVGAGI. This CDR3 is 15 amino acids long. The V gene lost 0 bases and the J gene lost 10 bases, with 13 bases spanning the gap. The CDR3 reads CASSYSTRNMSPLHF. CDR3 nucleotides: TGTGCCAGCAGTTACTCGACGAGGAATATGTCACCCCTCCACTTT.

This chain joins TRBV5-1 and TRBJ1-2; maybe TRBD1 (6 bases). The germline V and J ends were trimmed by 0 bases and 7 bases, with 13 bases remaining between them. The CDR3 totals 14 residues. Germline assignment: CDR1 SGHRS and CDR2 YFSETQ. In DNA, the CDR3 is TGCGCCAGCAGCTTGGTGGGGGCCAGTGGTGGCTACACCTTC. Its translation is CASSLVGASGGYTF.

This clone was observed a handful of times. The V and J genes are TRBV9 and TRBJ2-3; 9 bases are a match to TRBD2. The germline gives CDR1 SGDLS, CDR2 YYNGEE. The CDR3 is made up of 16 amino acids. Germline trimming cut 0 bases from V and 3 bases from J; bases unmatched to any gene: 5. The CDR3 reads CASSVGASGDTDTQYF. The CDR3 DNA sequence: TGTGCCAGCAGCGTAGGGGCTAGCGGGGATACAGATACGCAGTATTTT.

The gene calls are TRBV10-3 and TRBJ1-5; D call uncertain. The CDR3 spans 15 residues. Trimming pared 7 bases from V and 0 bases from J, leaving 13 bases between. Germline V gives CDR1 ENHRY, CDR2 SYGVKD. CDR3 loop: CAITDDGFSNQPQHF. CDR3 coding DNA: TGTGCCATCACCGACGACGGGTTTAGCAATCAGCCCCAGCATTTT.

The chain employs TRBV14 and TRBJ1-2; a weak D match, TRBD1 (6 bases). V was pared by 6 bases and J by 5 bases, with 25 bases between. Germline assignment: CDR1 SGHDN and CDR2 FVKESK. CDR3 length: 17 amino acids. CDR3 in DNA: TGTGCCAGCAGTCAAACAGGGAAAGTAGGAAGTTTGTATGGCTACACCTTC. It translates to CASSQTGKVGSLYGYTF. The full variable domain, with the rest looked up from reference TRBV14 and TRBJ1-2, is EAGVTQFPSHSVIEKGQTVTLRCDPISGHDNLYWYRRVMGKEIKFLLHFVKESKQDESGMPNNRFLAERTGGTYSTLKVQPAELEDSGVYFCASSQTGKVGSLYGYTFGSGTRLTVV.

This chain joins TRBV5-1 and TRBJ2-7; TRBD1 agrees at 10 bases. The V segment lost 3 bases and the J segment 0 bases; nucleotides outside the gene matches: 9. The CDR3 totals 17 residues. Per the germline V gene, CDR1 is SGHRS and CDR2 is YFSETQ. CDR3 bases: TGCGCCAGCAGCTCCGTTCCGGGACAGGGGAACTCCTACGAGCAGTACTTC. Protein: CASSSVPGQGNSYEQYF.

The genes are TRBV2 and TRBJ1-6; 7 bases agree with TRBD1. CDR1 and CDR2 (germline): SNHLY, FYNNEI. Germline trimming cut 2 bases from V and 7 bases from J; bases unmatched to any gene: 5. This CDR3 has 15 residues. In DNA form, the CDR3 reads TGTGCCAGCAGTGAACGACAGGGAACCAATTCACCCCTCCACTTT. Its protein product is CASSERQGTNSPLHF. Complete variable domain (other parts from reference TRBV2 and TRBJ1-6): EPEVTQTPSHQVTQMGQEVILRCVPISNHLYFYWYRQILGQKVEFLVSFYNNEISEKSEIFDDQFSVERPDGSNFTLKIRSTKLEDSAMYFCASSERQGTNSPLHFGNGTRLTVT.

The chain links TRBV28 to TRBJ2-7, with 9 bases aligning to TRBD2. The CDR3 extends over 15 amino acids. Germline V gene data show CDR1 as MDHEN and CDR2 as SYDVKM. J lost 5 bases, V lost 2 bases, and 7 bases had no gene match. In DNA, the CDR3 is TGTGCCAGCAGTTTAAGGCGGGGGGGGTACGACGAGCAGTACTTC. Its protein is CASSLRRGGYDEQYF.